Below, 21 T cell receptor beta chains from the same sample are listed, as sequenced in a study of T-cell reconstitution after alpha-beta-depleted transplantation in children (dated by TCRdb to about 2016). Library preparation used PCR. TCRdb lists the instrument as Illumina HiSeq 2500. Molecular barcoding was employed in the preparation of TCR libraries, with unique molecular identifiers being used to normalize TCRbeta repertoire quantification. The public reads were reprocessed in TCRdb via fastp at Q25 and MiXCR, keeping in-frame beta chains. Every CDR3 protein is listed once, alongside the most common genes and DNA of its rows. The sample table lists 450,000 to 600,000 distinct CDR3 sequences, 10% to 15% of them with a count of one. Together, the top ten hold around 2.2% of the sample. What the treatment or condition label conveys for this sample: allogeneic hematopoietic cell transplantation with graft depleted of TCRalphabeta T cells and CD19 B cells.

Sequenced here: PBMCs, mostly from graft donor cells, sampled 360 days after TCRalphabeta/CD19-depleted stem cell transplant. The origin of the receptors is a male patient younger than 18 who had a stem cell transplant for acute myeloid leukemia, so the T cells may come from the graft donor.

The chain combines TRBV27 with TRBJ1-1; TRBD1 is a possible D gene (5 bases). The CDR3 runs to 14 residues. Trimming took off 11 bases at V and 3 bases at J, with 19 bases between the two ends. The germline gives CDR1 MNHEY, CDR2 SMNVEV (reference sequence). The CDR3 DNA reads TGTGCCGCGTACAAGGACACTTCTCACACTGAAGCTTTCTTT. Translated, it gives CAAYKDTSHTEAFF.

This clonotype was detected ten times or more. The chain couples TRBV9 to TRBJ2-3; 11 positions match TRBD2. CDR3 length: 16 amino acids. The germline gives CDR1 SGDLS, CDR2 YYNGEE. With V trimmed by 4 bases and J by 3 bases, 7 bases remained unmatched. CDR3 amino acids: CASSSIAGGWTDTQYF. The CDR3 DNA sequence: TGTGCCAGCAGCTCCATAGCGGGAGGGTGGACAGATACGCAGTATTTT.

This clonotype showed up just a few times. The V gene is TRBV20-1, the J gene TRBJ2-7; no clear D. The length of the CDR3 is 15 residues. The V end was cut by 0 bases, the J end by 9 bases, with 21 bases between. Germline CDR1 reads DFQATT; CDR2 reads SNEGSKA (reference sequence). CDR3 residues: CSARDRDSGREGQYF. DNA of the CDR3: TGCAGTGCTAGAGATCGAGATTCCGGAAGGGAAGGGCAGTACTTC.

In this sample, this clonotype turned up a few times. The V and J genes are TRBV28 and TRBJ2-1, with a tentative D call TRBD1 (5 bases). Trimming cost V 8 bases and J 1 base, with 15 bases left between them. The CDR3 is 15 amino acids. The V gene's germline CDR1 is MDHEN and CDR2 SYDVKM. In nucleotides, the CDR3 is TGTGCCAGCTCCTACGGGCACAGGTCCTACAATGAGCAGTTCTTC. Translation gives CASSYGHRSYNEQFF.

This clonotype was counted between two and nine times. The chain couples TRBV18 to TRBJ2-7; weak D call: TRBD2 (6 bases). V was clipped by 3 bases and J by 2 bases, with 11 bases between them. The CDR3 has 14 amino acids. Per the germline V gene, CDR1 is KGHSH and CDR2 is LQKENI. CDR3: CASSPGRGTYEQYF. The CDR3 bases are TGTGCCAGCTCACCGGGACGGGGGACCTACGAGCAGTACTTC.

This chain uses TRBV5-1 with TRBJ2-6, with TRBD1 matching over 8 bases. The CDR3 consists of 17 residues. The germline CDR1 and CDR2 sequences are SGHRS and YFSETQ. The junction had 4 bases not matched to a gene; V was cut back by 0 bases and J by 2 bases. CDR3 coding DNA: TGCGCCAGCAGCTTGGGACAGGGGATGGCTGGGGCCAACGTCCTGACTTTC. Protein sequence: CASSLGQGMAGANVLTF.

This clonotype was recorded a few times. This rearrangement joins TRBV20-1 to TRBJ2-7; 7 bases agree with TRBD2. Germline CDR1 DFQATT, CDR2 SNEGSKA (reference sequence). Trimming took 0 bases from V and 3 from J; bases not matched to a gene: 8. The CDR3 loop spans 15 amino acids. The CDR3 region is CSARDGRLAVYEQYF. The DNA for the CDR3 is TGCAGTGCTAGAGATGGGCGACTAGCAGTCTACGAGCAGTACTTC.

Many counts were recorded for this clonotype. This chain joins TRBV5-1 and TRBJ2-7; D may be TRBD1 (5 bases). Trimming pared 0 bases from V and 7 bases from J, leaving 11 bases between. The CDR3 contains 13 residues. Germline CDR1 and CDR2: SGHRS and YFSETQ. The CDR3 spells CASSLAKGREQYF. The CDR3, as DNA: TGCGCCAGCAGCTTGGCGAAGGGGCGGGAGCAGTACTTC. The variable domain in full, completed from reference TRBV5-1 and TRBJ2-7, reads KAGVTQTPRYLIKTRGQQVTLSCSPISGHRSVSWYQQTPGQGLQFLFEYFSETQRNKGNFPGRFSGRQFSNSRSEMNVSTLELGDSALYLCASSLAKGREQYFGPGTRLTVT.

This chain uses TRBV11-2 with TRBJ2-6, with D tentatively TRBD2 (5 bases). Germline assignment: CDR1 SGHAT and CDR2 FQNNGV. The ends were cut back, 0 bases at V and 1 base at J, with 22 bases in the middle. The CDR3 loop spans 21 amino acids. The CDR3 nucleotides read TGTGCCAGCAGCTTAGATTCCGCCTCCAAGCGGCGCCGGTCTGGGGCCAACGTCCTGACTTTC. It specifies CASSLDSASKRRRSGANVLTF.

This chain links TRBV29-1 with TRBJ2-7; 12 nucleotides align to TRBD2. CDR3 length: 16 amino acids. CDR1 SQVTM and CDR2 ANQGSEA come from the germline V gene. V lost 5 bases to trimming and J lost 2 bases; unmatched junction nucleotides: 10. The chain's CDR3 is CSVTETSGRTPYEQYF. The CDR3 DNA sequence: TGCAGCGTTACGGAGACTAGCGGGAGAACGCCCTACGAGCAGTACTTC.

CDR3 residues: CASSFPGQYSYEQYF. The CDR3 DNA reads TGTGCCAGCAGTTTCCCGGGACAGTACTCCTACGAGCAGTACTTC. V and J are TRBV12-3 or TRBV12-4 and TRBJ2-7; 7 nucleotides agree with TRBD1. This CDR3 contains 15 residues. V gave up 3 bases and J gave up 0 bases; unmatched junction bases: 5.

This clonotype turned up a few times. V and J are TRBV7-3 and TRBJ2-5, with 8 bases matching TRBD2. Germline V lookup: CDR1 SGHTA, CDR2 FQGTGA. The J segment lost 1 base and the V segment lost 5 bases, leaving 9 bases of the junction unmatched. The CDR3 length is 16 residues. The CDR3 sequence: CASSGGLAHFQETQYF. The CDR3, as DNA: TGTGCCAGCAGCGGAGGACTAGCCCACTTCCAAGAGACCCAGTACTTC.

The V and J genes are TRBV6-4 and TRBJ2-1; 9 positions match TRBD2. Trimming removed 6 bases from V and 3 bases from J; junction bases left unmatched: 6. Germline V gene sequence: CDR1 MRHNA, CDR2 SNTAGT. This CDR3 is built from 15 residues. The CDR3 reads CASSETSGDYNEQFF. CDR3 in DNA: TGTGCCAGCAGCGAGACTAGCGGCGACTACAATGAGCAGTTCTTC.

The sample holds many counts of this clonotype. The genes are TRBV29-1 and TRBJ2-7, with 11 bases matching TRBD2. The CDR3 is 14 amino acids. V dropped 6 bases and J dropped 4; count of bases not matched to a gene: 8. Germline-derived CDR1 and CDR2 are SQVTM and ANQGSEA. As DNA, the CDR3 is TGCAGCGTCCTAGCCGGGACTAGCGGTTACGAGCAGTACTTC. It specifies CSVLAGTSGYEQYF.

This chain connects TRBV12-3 or TRBV12-4 to TRBJ1-2; 7 bases fit TRBD1. V shed 3 bases, J shed 2 bases, and the junction held 15 bases outside the gene matches. This CDR3 is 18 amino acids long. The DNA of the CDR3 is TGTGCCAGCAGTTTGTATTGGGGTTTAAGACAGGGAAACTATGGCTACACCTTC. The encoded protein is CASSLYWGLRQGNYGYTF.

In its sample, this clonotype was seen many times. The CDR3 loop reads CSATGTGGNQPQHF. The CDR3 nucleotides are TGCAGTGCTACCGGGACAGGGGGCAATCAGCCCCAGCATTTT. This rearrangement joins TRBV20-1 to TRBJ1-5; 10 bases are shared with TRBD1. The germline CDR1 and CDR2 sequences are DFQATT and SNEGSKA (reference sequence). CDR3 length equals 14 residues. J lost 2 bases, V lost 4 bases, and 2 bases had no gene match.

This chain joins TRBV9 and TRBJ2-5; 9 bases agree with TRBD2. The junction had 11 bases not matched to a gene; V was cut back by 3 bases and J by 5 bases. CDR3 size: 16 residues. Germline CDR1 reads SGDLS; CDR2 reads YYNGEE. CDR3 DNA: TGTGCCAGCAGCGCCCAAAGGCTAGCGGGACATGAGACCCAGTACTTC. Its protein product is CASSAQRLAGHETQYF.

This clonotype was found a few times. The chain couples TRBV7-8 to TRBJ2-5, with 10 bases identical to TRBD2. The CDR3 sequence is 13 residues long. Germline assignment: CDR1 SGHVS and CDR2 FQNEAQ. Trimming cost V 3 bases and J 9 bases; bases outside gene matches: 4. DNA for the CDR3: TGTGCCAGCAGCTTCGAACTAGCGGGACCCCAGTACTTC. This gives the protein CASSFELAGPQYF.

The sample holds many counts of this clonotype. V gene TRBV28 combines with J gene TRBJ2-5; 7 nucleotides agree with TRBD1. V was pared by 2 bases and J by 5 bases, with 8 bases of the junction left unmatched. This CDR3 is built from 15 residues. In germline, CDR1 is MDHEN, CDR2 SYDVKM. CDR3 region: CASSLMTGRLETQYF. In DNA form, the CDR3 reads TGTGCCAGCAGTTTAATGACAGGGCGCCTGGAGACCCAGTACTTC.

The chain combines TRBV20-1 with TRBJ2-5; TRBD2 aligns across 13 bases. Germline V gives CDR1 DFQATT, CDR2 SNEGSKA (reference sequence). The V gene end was trimmed by 6 bases and the J gene end by 2 bases; junction bases not matched to a gene: 9. The CDR3 runs to 16 residues. CDR3 loop: CSARGLAGNYQETQYF. For the CDR3, the DNA is TGCAGTGCCAGGGGACTAGCGGGAAATTATCAAGAGACCCAGTACTTC.

This clonotype appeared a few times. V is TRBV20-1 and J is TRBJ2-1; D gene uncertain. V was trimmed by 0 bases and J by 2 bases, leaving 11 bases between them. Germline-derived CDR1 and CDR2 are DFQATT and SNEGSKA (reference sequence). The CDR3 covers 15 residues. The CDR3 region has the DNA TGCAGTGCTAGAGACCTCGACGGGCCCTACAATGAGCAGTTCTTC. Amino acid sequence: CSARDLDGPYNEQFF.